This T cell receptor beta chain was retrieved from a study of shared clonotypes between healthy human individuals. Whole-study results and caveats: An effect of sequencing depth on clonotype sharing among donors was expected.

To note about this clone: Its antigen remains unidentified. Within the sample, other DNA sequences also encode this same CDR3.

Assay runs were performed at deep level. Sequenced by immunoSEQ multiplex PCR; TCRdb stores in-frame clones only, minus some. The table shows about 2.4 million clones, with over 85% occurring only once. There are 19 residues in the CDR3. CDR1 and CDR2 (germline): LNHDA, SQIVND (reference sequence). V lost 3 bases, J lost 0 bases, and 18 bases lay in between. The source material was naive CD4+ T cells sorted from blood. Subset: CD45RA+ positively selected. The chain employs TRBV19 and TRBJ2-6; possibly TRBD1 or TRBD2 for D (5 bases each). The receptor was derived from a man between 18 and 29 years old in good health. The CDR3 nucleotides read TGTGCCAGTAGTATCGCCCCGGGACGGAAGAGCTCTGGGGCCAACGTCCTGACTTTC. This encodes CASSIAPGRKSSGANVLTF.